The 29 T cell receptor beta chains below were found in one sample sequenced in a study of T cell repertoires in cytomegalovirus infection. TCRdb re-called the reads through MiXCR, storing one row per CDR3 protein. This sample has more than 150,000 distinct CDR3 sequences, with approximately 19% found just once. Sequenced material: PBMCs. These TCRs come from a human donor in good health (CMV status not recorded). Some clones in this sample may be carry-over from other donors' samples.

The rearrangement joins TRBV19 to TRBJ1-1, with a tentative D call TRBD1 (5 bases). Germline-derived CDR1 and CDR2 are LNHDA and SQIVND (reference sequence). The CDR3 has 14 amino acids. Between the trimmed V and J ends, which lost 3 bases and 5 bases, there was a span of 13 bases. The CDR3 DNA follows: TGTGCCAGTAGTATTAGGGGCAGGGAAACTGAAGCTTTCTTT. It codes for CASSIRGRETEAFF.

This clonotype was observed a few times. This chain connects TRBV20-1 to TRBJ1-1, with 7 bases lining up with TRBD1. In germline, CDR1 is DFQATT, CDR2 SNEGSKA (reference sequence). With V trimmed by 3 bases and J by 0 bases, 7 bases remained unmatched. The CDR3 consists of 15 residues. The chain's CDR3 is CSASRGQGVNTEAFF. The CDR3 DNA is TGCAGTGCTAGTAGGGGGCAGGGAGTGAACACTGAAGCTTTCTTT.

This clonotype was observed a handful of times. CDR3 sequence: CASSLGGGAPNEQFF. Here the CDR3 DNA reads TGTGCCAGCAGTTTGGGCGGGGGGGCCCCCAATGAGCAGTTCTTC. The chain recombines TRBV12-3 or TRBV12-4 with TRBJ2-1, with 9 bases identical to TRBD2. Losses at the gene ends were 3 bases for V and 6 bases for J; bases not matched to a gene: 6. The CDR3 contains 15 residues.

This clonotype was counted a few times. This chain uses TRBV6-5 with TRBJ1-4; TRBD1 might be the D (6 bases). There are 15 residues in the CDR3. Between the trimmed V and J ends, which lost 5 bases and 11 bases, there was a span of 21 bases. Germline values: CDR1 MNHEY, CDR2 SVGAGI. CDR3 bases: TGTGCCAGCAGTCCGGACAGCTCCTACGGAATCAAACTGTTTTTT. The encoded protein is CASSPDSSYGIKLFF.

This clonotype was recorded many times. This chain links TRBV4-3 with TRBJ2-3; D not certain. The CDR3 is 15 amino acids. The V gene's germline CDR1 is LGHNA and CDR2 YSLEER. The V gene lost 0 bases and the J gene lost 3 bases, with 10 bases spanning the gap. Here the CDR3 DNA reads TGCGCCAGCAGCCAAGATCACGTCGGAACAGATACGCAGTATTTT. This gives the protein CASSQDHVGTDTQYF.

The sample holds many counts of this clonotype. This chain connects TRBV7-2 to TRBJ1-1; D not resolved. The CDR3 sequence is 13 residues long. V lost 4 bases and J 0 bases, leaving 6 bases between the germline ends. Per the germline V gene, CDR1 is SGHTA and CDR2 is FQGNSA. CDR3 DNA sequence: TGTGCCAGCAGCTCTACACTGAACACTGAAGCTTTCTTT. Translating gives CASSSTLNTEAFF. Looking up the rest from reference TRBV7-2 and TRBJ1-1 gives the full variable domain: GAGVSQSPSNKVTEKGKDVELRCDPISGHTALYWYRQSLGQGLEFLIYFQGNSAPDKSGLPSDRFSAERTGGSVSTLTIQRTQQEDSAVYLCASSSTLNTEAFFGQGTRLTVV.

The V and J genes are TRBV20-1 and TRBJ2-7; D not certain. The CDR3 is 13 residues long. From germline, CDR1 is DFQATT and CDR2 SNEGSKA (reference sequence). V was pared by 3 bases and J by 7 bases, with 16 bases between. CDR3 nucleotides: TGCAGTGCTAGCCCCCCGAGGAATGGAGAGCAGTACTTC. Amino acids: CSASPPRNGEQYF.

This clonotype was found a few times. DNA for the CDR3: TGTGCCAGCAGTTTAGGCGGGGGCTACACCTTC. Translated: CASSLGGGYTF. This sequence joins TRBV28 and TRBJ1-2; D remains ambiguous. Germline values: CDR1 MDHEN, CDR2 SYDVKM. This CDR3 has 11 residues. The germline V and J ends were trimmed by 2 bases and 8 bases, with 6 bases remaining between them.

The sample holds a few counts of this clonotype. The genes are TRBV7-2 and TRBJ2-3, with D maybe TRBD1 (6 bases). The ends were cut back, 3 bases at V and 6 bases at J, with 13 bases in the middle. Germline V gene data show CDR1 as SGHTA and CDR2 as FQGNSA. The CDR3 covers 14 residues. The CDR3 is CASSFDLGADTQYF. In DNA, the CDR3 is TGTGCCAGCAGCTTCGACTTGGGGGCGGATACGCAGTATTTT.

This clonotype was seen a handful of times. The rearrangement links TRBV2 to TRBJ1-2; possibly TRBD1 for D (5 bases). There are 15 residues in the CDR3. V was trimmed by 7 bases and J by 4 bases, leaving 19 bases between them. Germline values: CDR1 SNHLY, CDR2 FYNNEI. The CDR3 nucleotides are TGTGCCAGCACCCAGGGTGTATCGGGTAGCTATGGCTACACCTTC. It specifies CASTQGVSGSYGYTF.

The rearrangement joins TRBV5-1 to TRBJ2-1; D possibly corresponds to TRBD2 (5 bases). Trimming took off 4 bases at V and 6 bases at J, with 20 bases between the two ends. There are 16 residues in the CDR3. Germline V gene sequence: CDR1 SGHRS, CDR2 YFSETQ. The CDR3 DNA follows: TGCGCCAGCAGCAGATCGGATGAGGGCGCGGGCAATGAGCAGTTCTTC. Translating gives CASSRSDEGAGNEQFF.

Many counts were recorded for this clonotype. The V call is TRBV5-6, the J call TRBJ1-2, with D unclear. Trimming took off 4 bases at V and 8 bases at J, with 15 bases between the two ends. CDR1 and CDR2 (germline): SGHDT, YYEEEE. This CDR3 has 13 residues. CDR3 amino acids: CASSPWQVDGYTF. The CDR3 coding sequence is TGTGCCAGCAGCCCCTGGCAGGTTGACGGCTACACCTTC. Together with reference TRBV5-6 and TRBJ1-2, the CDR3 gives the full variable domain: DAGVTQSPTHLIKTRGQQVTLRCSPKSGHDTVSWYQQALGQGPQFIFQYYEEEERQRGNFPDRFSGHQFPNYSSELNVNALLLGDSALYLCASSPWQVDGYTFGSGTRLTVV.

This clonotype was counted once. The chain links TRBV2 to TRBJ1-5; a weak D match, TRBD1 (6 bases). Trimming cost V 8 bases and J 2 bases, with 13 bases left between them. Looked up from germline, CDR1 is SNHLY and CDR2 is FYNNEI. The CDR3 extends over 14 amino acids. For the CDR3, the DNA is TGTGCCAGCTGGGGGGGGGCAGGCAATCAGCCCCAGCATTTT. This sequence encodes CASWGGAGNQPQHF.

This clonotype came up a few times. The chain couples TRBV10-3 to TRBJ1-1; 8 nucleotides agree with TRBD1. This CDR3 has 14 residues. Germline lookup yields CDR1 ENHRY and CDR2 SYGVKD. The V segment lost 2 bases and the J segment 7 bases; nucleotides outside the gene matches: 6. In DNA form, the CDR3 reads TGTGCCATCAGTGAGAGGGGACAGGCGGTTGAAGCTTTCTTT. This codes for CAISERGQAVEAFF.

The sample holds one count of this clonotype. The chain uses TRBV7-8 and TRBJ2-2, with TRBD2 identical over 10 bases. The CDR3 extends over 16 amino acids. CDR1 SGHVS and CDR2 FQNEAQ come from the germline V gene. The junction had 3 bases not matched to a gene; V was cut back by 3 bases and J by 2 bases. Here the CDR3 DNA reads TGTGCCAGCAGCTTGAGCGGGAGGGCCAACACCGGGGAGCTGTTTTTT. Residues: CASSLSGRANTGELFF.

The chain combines TRBV11-2 with TRBJ2-3; TRBD2 agrees at 13 bases. J was trimmed by 5 bases and V by 3 bases; bases with no gene match: 8. CDR1 SGHAT and CDR2 FQNNGV come from the germline V gene. This CDR3 has 17 residues. The CDR3 region has the DNA TGTGCCAGCAGCTTGGCTACTAGCGGGGGGGCCGGAGATACGCAGTATTTT. This translates into CASSLATSGGAGDTQYF.

Many counts were recorded for this clonotype. The J gene is TRBJ1-2, the V gene TRBV7-9; 7 bases align to TRBD1. The V gene's germline CDR1 is SEHNR and CDR2 FQNEAQ (reference sequence). J lost 8 bases, V lost 3 bases, and 3 bases had no gene match. This CDR3 comprises 12 residues. DNA for the CDR3: TGTGCCAGCAGCTTTAACAGGGGAGGCTACACCTTC. Translating it yields CASSFNRGGYTF.

This clonotype was detected a few times. The rearrangement joins TRBV5-1 to TRBJ2-3; possibly TRBD1 for D (5 bases). Per germline, CDR1 SGHRS and CDR2 YFSETQ. Trimming left V 0 bases short and J 1 base short, with 6 bases between. CDR3 size: 14 residues. CDR3 bases: TGCGCCAGCAGCTTGGAGACAGGCACAGATACGCAGTATTTT. Encoded protein: CASSLETGTDTQYF.

This clonotype came up once. J is TRBJ2-3 and V is TRBV6-5, with D possibly matching TRBD2 (6 bases). Germline values: CDR1 MNHEY, CDR2 SVGAGI. V lost 0 bases to trimming and J lost 5 bases, with 12 bases between them. CDR3 length equals 15 residues. The CDR3 here is CASSYSAGWEDTQYF. CDR3 bases: TGTGCCAGCAGTTACTCGGCGGGATGGGAAGATACGCAGTATTTT.

This clonotype was seen ten or more times. The V call is TRBV10-2, the J call TRBJ2-7; 11 positions agree with TRBD2. The CDR3 runs 15 residues. V lost 4 bases and J lost 3; bases outside the gene matches: 5. Germline-derived CDR1 and CDR2 are WSHSY and SAAADI. CDR3 protein: CASSGLAGLRYEQYF. For the CDR3, the DNA is TGCGCCAGCAGTGGACTAGCGGGGCTTCGCTACGAGCAGTACTTC.

The gene calls are TRBV29-1 and TRBJ2-7; TRBD1 is a possible D gene (5 bases). The CDR3 runs 12 residues. Germline CDR1 reads SQVTM; CDR2 reads ANQGSEA. Trimming took 1 base from V and 4 from J, leaving 8 bases between them. The CDR3 DNA reads TGCAGCGTTGAAGGCAGGGCTTACGAGCAGTACTTC. Its protein is CSVEGRAYEQYF.

This clonotype was seen more than once but under ten times. V gene TRBV20-1 combines with J gene TRBJ2-3; 11 bases match TRBD2. V trimming: 1 base; J trimming: 2 bases; junction bases outside the gene matches: 14. Germline V gene lookup returns CDR1 DFQATT and CDR2 SNEGSKA (reference sequence). The CDR3 contains 19 residues. The CDR3 reads CSARAPGIAGGRNTDTQYF. As DNA, the CDR3 is TGCAGTGCTAGAGCTCCCGGGATAGCGGGGGGGCGCAACACAGATACGCAGTATTTT.

This clonotype was observed a handful of times. J is TRBJ1-1 and V is TRBV19; no reliable D call. CDR1 and CDR2 from the germline V gene are LNHDA and SQIVND (reference sequence). The germline V and J ends were trimmed by 4 bases and 1 base, with 13 bases remaining between them. CDR3 length: 15 residues. CDR3 region: CASSSSGATNTEAFF. The CDR3 DNA is TGTGCCAGTAGTAGTTCCGGCGCCACGAACACTGAAGCTTTCTTT.

V and J are TRBV7-9 and TRBJ1-4; D is possibly TRBD1 (6 bases). This CDR3 spans 17 amino acids. V was shortened by 5 bases and J by 0 bases, with 16 bases between the two germline ends. Germline-derived CDR1 and CDR2 are SEHNR and FQNEAQ (reference sequence). The CDR3 is CASSKGRTGPTNEKLFF. The CDR3 nucleotides read TGTGCCAGCAGCAAAGGACGAACAGGGCCAACTAATGAAAAACTGTTTTTT.

This chain connects TRBV28 to TRBJ2-7, with a weak D call TRBD1 (5 bases). This CDR3 comprises 15 residues. Trimming shortened V by 2 bases and J by 0 bases, and 11 bases separated the two germline ends. The germline gives CDR1 MDHEN, CDR2 SYDVKM. The CDR3 DNA is TGTGCCAGCAGTTTACCAGGGAACCCCTCCTACGAGCAGTACTTC. Its protein is CASSLPGNPSYEQYF.

In nucleotides, the CDR3 is TGTGCCAGCAGCTTACGGGGACAGGGGGAAGACGAGCAGTACTTC. The encoded protein is CASSLRGQGEDEQYF. The genes are TRBV7-2 and TRBJ2-7; 11 bases agree with TRBD1. The CDR3 spans 15 residues. Germline V gene data show CDR1 as SGHTA and CDR2 as FQGNSA. After removal of 2 bases from V and 5 bases from J, the junction contained 5 bases not matched to a gene.

In its sample, this clonotype was seen a few times. The genes are TRBV28 and TRBJ2-7; D remains ambiguous. CDR3 length: 15 residues. Deletions cut 3 bases from V and 0 bases from J, with 12 bases between. Per germline, CDR1 MDHEN and CDR2 SYDVKM. The CDR3 spells CASSLTPASSYEQYF. CDR3 nucleotides: TGTGCCAGCAGTTTGACGCCAGCGAGCTCCTACGAGCAGTACTTC. The variable domain in full, completed from reference TRBV28 and TRBJ2-7, reads DVKVTQSSRYLVKRTGEKVFLECVQDMDHENMFWYRQDPGLGLRLIYFSYDVKMKEKGDIPEGYSVSREKKERFSLILESASTNQTSMYLCASSLTPASSYEQYFGPGTRLTVT.

This chain joins TRBV6-2 or TRBV6-3 and TRBJ1-1; D is ambiguous. Trimming stripped 0 bases from V and 5 bases from J, with 13 bases between. Per germline, CDR1 MNHEY and CDR2 SVGEGT. The CDR3 runs to 15 residues. In DNA, the CDR3 is TGTGCCAGCAGTTACTCGATTGATCGGGGAACTGAAGCTTTCTTT. It translates to CASSYSIDRGTEAFF.

This clonotype turned up a few times. This chain uses TRBV12-3 or TRBV12-4 with TRBJ1-6, with D perhaps TRBD1 (5 bases). This CDR3 has 12 amino acids. V lost 8 bases and J 8 bases, leaving 10 bases between the germline ends. DNA of the CDR3: TGTGCCAGCGGGGCCGACTATTCACCCCTCCACTTT. Protein: CASGADYSPLHF.